This T cell receptor (beta chain) was captured in a study of cytomegalovirus exposure and HLA in healthy donors. Study results and limitations: Presence/absence analyses assumed roughly uniform sequencing depth across donors.

Primers included in the PCR were 60 Vbeta and 13 Jbeta primers. The method was immunoSEQ multiplex PCR; TCRdb's version includes in-frame clones alone and lacks a portion of them. The table has about 86,000 clones, around 75% seen once. As regards this clone: Its target is not known.

Deletions cut 0 bases from V and 0 bases from J, with 10 bases between. The CDR3 consists of 16 residues. Germline loops: CDR1 SGHDT, CDR2 YYEEEE. Sequenced input: PBMCs. The chain carries TRBV5-6 and TRBJ1-3; D call uncertain. This TCR was recovered from a middle-aged woman in good health and CMV-seropositive. CDR3 nucleotides: TGTGCCAGCAGCTTGGTCCCGATGAGCTCTGGAAACACCATATATTTT. This sequence encodes CASSLVPMSSGNTIYF. The full variable domain, rest sourced from reference TRBV5-6 and TRBJ1-3, is DAGVTQSPTHLIKTRGQQVTLRCSPKSGHDTVSWYQQALGQGPQFIFQYYEEEERQRGNFPDRFSGHQFPNYSSELNVNALLLGDSALYLCASSLVPMSSGNTIYFGEGSWLTVV.